The 12 T cell receptor beta chains presented below share a single source sample, sequenced in a study of CXCR3-negative and CXCR3-positive naive CD8 T cells. Researchers prepared the TRB cDNA libraries using 5' RACE with UMI labels. TCRdb re-called the 5' RACE reads; every CDR3 protein appears as one record, without DNA. The listing records about 48,000 distinct CDR3 sequences. Sequencing input: memory CD8+ T cells from blood. The receptors here all came from a human donor in good health. Some clones in this sample may be carry-over from other donors' samples.

The rearrangement joins TRBV15 to TRBJ2-2; TCRdb selects TRBD1, and the lack of DNA leaves this call unchecked. The CDR3 consists of 14 residues. The V gene's germline CDR1 is LNHNV and CDR2 YYDKDF (reference sequence). The CDR3 reads CATRGPADTGELFF.

V gene TRBV5-6 combines with J gene TRBJ1-6; without DNA, the TCRdb call of TRBD1 cannot be checked. This CDR3 spans 15 amino acids. Per germline, CDR1 SGHDT and CDR2 YYEEEE. The CDR3 loop is CASSLGGGQRSPLHF. Supplemented by reference TRBV5-6 and TRBJ1-6, the full variable domain reads DAGVTQSPTHLIKTRGQQVTLRCSPKSGHDTVSWYQQALGQGPQFIFQYYEEEERQRGNFPDRFSGHQFPNYSSELNVNALLLGDSALYLCASSLGGGQRSPLHFGNGTRLTVT.

The chain employs TRBV14 and TRBJ2-7; the TRBD1 assignment by TCRdb is unverifiable without DNA. The CDR3 runs 15 residues. Per germline, CDR1 SGHDN and CDR2 FVKESK. The chain's CDR3 is CASSQDLDREYEQYF.

V gene TRBV29-1 combines with J gene TRBJ2-1; TCRdb's D call, TRBD1, is unchecked because there is no DNA. This CDR3 has 13 residues. Germline V CDR1 and CDR2: SQVTM, ANQGSEA. The CDR3 sequence: CSVGGNRGQEQFF.

The genes are TRBV7-3 and TRBJ2-1. The CDR3 sequence is 16 residues long. Germline V gene lookup returns CDR1 SGHTA and CDR2 FQGTGA. CDR3: CASSLTYSSSYNEQFF.

The chain uses TRBV28 and TRBJ2-1; TCRdb proposes TRBD1, but this gene call is untestable without DNA. The CDR3 sequence is 13 residues long. Germline loops: CDR1 MDHEN, CDR2 SYDVKM. Here the CDR3 reads CAIQTGGVNEQFF.

This chain connects TRBV19 to TRBJ2-7. Germline V gene sequence: CDR1 LNHDA, CDR2 SQIVND (reference sequence). This CDR3 contains 15 residues. CDR3 amino acids: CASNPSGPGSYEQYF.

This clonotype registers medium-sized by frequency. V is TRBV9 and J is TRBJ2-1. The germline CDR1 and CDR2 sequences are SGDLS and YYNGEE. The CDR3 extends over 12 amino acids. CDR3 sequence: CASSVNGNEQFF.

The chain couples TRBV6-4 to TRBJ2-1; TCRdb calls TRBD2, which cannot be checked without DNA. The CDR3 runs 16 residues. Germline V gene data show CDR1 as MRHNA and CDR2 as SNTAGT. The CDR3: CASSLGRGSGTDEQFF.

The V call is TRBV6-5, the J call TRBJ2-7; lacking DNA, the TRBD1 call made by TCRdb goes unchecked. Germline V lookup: CDR1 MNHEY, CDR2 SVGAGI. The length of the CDR3 is 12 residues. The CDR3 here is CASRDSSYEQYF.

The gene calls are TRBV28 and TRBJ2-1; checking the TCRdb D call of TRBD2 is not possible without DNA. Germline V gene sequence: CDR1 MDHEN, CDR2 SYDVKM. The length of the CDR3 is 15 residues. This CDR3 is CASSFSGLAYNEQFF.

V usage is TRBV5-1 and J usage is TRBJ2-4; TCRdb selects TRBD2, and the lack of DNA leaves this call unchecked. The V gene's germline CDR1 is SGHRS and CDR2 YFSETQ. CDR3 length equals 19 residues. CDR3 residues: CASSLIGVGRAGIENIQYF. Full variable domain (rest looked up from reference TRBV5-1 and TRBJ2-4): KAGVTQTPRYLIKTRGQQVTLSCSPISGHRSVSWYQQTPGQGLQFLFEYFSETQRNKGNFPGRFSGRQFSNSRSEMNVSTLELGDSALYLCASSLIGVGRAGIENIQYFGAGTRLSVL.